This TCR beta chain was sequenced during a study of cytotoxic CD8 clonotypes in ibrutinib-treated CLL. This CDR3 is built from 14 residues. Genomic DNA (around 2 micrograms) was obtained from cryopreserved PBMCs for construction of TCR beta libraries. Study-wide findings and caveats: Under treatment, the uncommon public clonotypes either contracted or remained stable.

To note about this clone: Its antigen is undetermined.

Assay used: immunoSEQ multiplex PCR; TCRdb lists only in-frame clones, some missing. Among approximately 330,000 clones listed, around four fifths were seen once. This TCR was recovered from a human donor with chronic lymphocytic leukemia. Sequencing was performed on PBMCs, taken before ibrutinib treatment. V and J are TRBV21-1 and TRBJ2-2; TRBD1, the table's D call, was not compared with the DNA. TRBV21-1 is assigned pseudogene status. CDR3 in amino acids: CASSYMPGGGELFF. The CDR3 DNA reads TGTGCCAGCAGCTACATGCCTGGTGGCGGGGAGCTGTTTTTT.